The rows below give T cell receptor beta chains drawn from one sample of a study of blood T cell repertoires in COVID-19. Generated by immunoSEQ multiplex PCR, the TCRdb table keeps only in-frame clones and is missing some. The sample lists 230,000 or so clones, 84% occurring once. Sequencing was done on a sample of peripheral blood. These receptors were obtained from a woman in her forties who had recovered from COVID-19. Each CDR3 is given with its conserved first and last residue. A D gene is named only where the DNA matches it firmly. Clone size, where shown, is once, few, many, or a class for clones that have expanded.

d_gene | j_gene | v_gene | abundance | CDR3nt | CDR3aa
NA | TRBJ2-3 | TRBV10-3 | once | TGTGCCATCAGTGACTCTAGCCGAGACACAGATACGCAGTATTTT | CAISDSSRDTDTQYF
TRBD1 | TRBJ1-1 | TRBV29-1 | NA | TGCAGCGTCAAGACAGGGGTGGAGTCTGAAGCTTTCTTT | CSVKTGVESEAFF
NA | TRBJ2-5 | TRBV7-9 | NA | TGTGCCAGCAGCGATAAAGGAAGGGGGCAAGAGACCCAGTACTTC | CASSDKGRGQETQYF
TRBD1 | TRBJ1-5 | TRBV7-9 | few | TGTGCCAGCAGCTTTTCCGGACAGGGCCATCAGCCCCAGCATTTT | CASSFSGQGHQPQHF
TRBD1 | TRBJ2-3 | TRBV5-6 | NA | TGTGCCAGCAGCCCACCCGGGACAGGGTCAGGAGATACGCAGTATTTT | CASSPPGTGSGDTQYF
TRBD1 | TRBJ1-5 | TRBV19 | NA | TGTGCCAGTAGTTCGACAGGGGGCGTCGGCAATCAGCCCCAGCATTTT | CASSSTGGVGNQPQHF
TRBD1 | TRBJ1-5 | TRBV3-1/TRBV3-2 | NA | TGTGCCAGCAGCCAGCGGTACAGGGGCGACACCCAGCATTTT | CASSQRYRGDTQHF
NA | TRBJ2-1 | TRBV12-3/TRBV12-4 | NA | TGTGCCAGCAGCACTCTCAGCGTAAGTCCGTTCTTC | CASSTLSVSPFF
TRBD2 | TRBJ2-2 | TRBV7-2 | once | TGTGCCAGCAGCGTTAGCGGGGTCACCGGGGAGCTGTTTTTT | CASSVSGVTGELFF
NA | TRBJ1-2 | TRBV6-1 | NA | TGTGCCAGCAGTGAAATGTGGGCAGATGGCTACACCTTC | CASSEMWADGYTF
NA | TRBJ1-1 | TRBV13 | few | TGTGCCAGCAGCTTAGGCCTTAGGGCAGGGTGGAACACTGAAGCTTTCTTT | CASSLGLRAGWNTEAFF
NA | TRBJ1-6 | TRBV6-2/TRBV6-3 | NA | TGTGCCAGCAGTTTTGGGGGGAGCTCCTATAATTCACCCCTCCACTTT | CASSFGGSSYNSPLHF
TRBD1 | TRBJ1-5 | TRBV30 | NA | TGTGCCTGGAGTACCACCGTCACAGGGGAAAGGACGAGCAATCAGCCCCAGCATTTT | CAWSTTVTGERTSNQPQHF
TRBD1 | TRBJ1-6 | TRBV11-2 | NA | TGTGCCAGCAGCGCGACCGGGACAGGGATCCGGAATTCACCCCTCCACTTT | CASSATGTGIRNSPLHF
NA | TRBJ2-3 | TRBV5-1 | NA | TGCGCCAGCAGCTTGGTTGCGGATGACACAGATACGCAGTATTTT | CASSLVADDTDTQYF
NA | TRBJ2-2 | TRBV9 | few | TGTGCCAGCAGCTTAGCGGGACAGGGAGGTTCCGGGGAGCTGTTTTTT | CASSLAGQGGSGELFF
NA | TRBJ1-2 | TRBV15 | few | TGTGCCACCAGCGGCTCCCGGGGGGGAAACTATGGCTACACCTTC | CATSGSRGGNYGYTF
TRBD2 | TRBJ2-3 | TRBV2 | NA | TGTGCCAGCAGAGCTAGCGGGGGCACAGATACGCAGTATTTT | CASRASGGTDTQYF
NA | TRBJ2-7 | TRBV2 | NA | TGTGCCAGCAGGACGGAGACCTACGAGCAGTACTTC | CASRTETYEQYF
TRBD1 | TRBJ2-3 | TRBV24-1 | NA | TGTGCCACCAGTGACGATAATAGGGGGCGCGGCACAGATACGCAGTATTTT | CATSDDNRGRGTDTQYF
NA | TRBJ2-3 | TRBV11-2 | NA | TGTGCCAGCAGCTTAGGACTGGGAGATACGCAGTATTTT | CASSLGLGDTQYF
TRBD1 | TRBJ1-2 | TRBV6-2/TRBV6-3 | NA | TGTGCCAGCAGTTACTCCGGGACAGAGCTCCGTCGGGACTATGGCTACACCTTC | CASSYSGTELRRDYGYTF
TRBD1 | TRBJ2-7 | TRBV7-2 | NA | TGTGCCAGCAGCTCCGACAGGGGATACGAGCAGTACTTC | CASSSDRGYEQYF
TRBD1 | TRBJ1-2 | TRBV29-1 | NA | TGCAGCGTTGACAGAGGGGGCAATGGCTACACCTTC | CSVDRGGNGYTF
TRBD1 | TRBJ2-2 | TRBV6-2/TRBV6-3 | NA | TGTGCCAGCAGTTTCCGCCGGGACAGCAACACCGGGGAGCTGTTTTTT | CASSFRRDSNTGELFF
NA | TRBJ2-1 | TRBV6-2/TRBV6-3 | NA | TGTGCCAGCAGCGCGGCGGATGAGCAGTTCTTC | CASSAADEQFF
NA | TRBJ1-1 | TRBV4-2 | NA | TGTGCCAGCAGCCAAGAGGACAGACAGAACACTGAAGCTTTCTTT | CASSQEDRQNTEAFF
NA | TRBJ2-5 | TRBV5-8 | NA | TGTGCCAGCAGCTTAGATAACAGAGAACGGCACTTC | CASSLDNRERHF
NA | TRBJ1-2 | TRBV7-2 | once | TGTGCCAGCAGCTTAGTCACAGGCCTTAACTATGGCTACACCTTC | CASSLVTGLNYGYTF
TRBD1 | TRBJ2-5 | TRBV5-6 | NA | TGTGCCAGCAGCTCCAGGACAGGGCCTGGGGAGACCCAGTACTTC | CASSSRTGPGETQYF
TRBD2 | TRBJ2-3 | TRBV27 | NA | TGTGCCAGCTGTGAACTAGCGACAGATACGCAGTATTTT | CASCELATDTQYF
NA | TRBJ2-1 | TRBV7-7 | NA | TGTGCTAGCAGCTCCGCCCCGGGACATAATGAGCAGTTCTTC | CASSSAPGHNEQFF
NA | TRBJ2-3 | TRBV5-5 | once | TGTGCCAGCAGCTTTCCGAGCACAGATACGCAGTATTTT | CASSFPSTDTQYF
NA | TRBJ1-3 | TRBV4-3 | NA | TGCGCCAGCAGCCAAGGTAGAACAGGGAGAAACACCATATATTTT | CASSQGRTGRNTIYF
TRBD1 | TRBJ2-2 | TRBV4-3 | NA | TGCGCCAGCAGTCGCCACACAGGGGGCTTTAACACCGGGGAGCTGTTTTTT | CASSRHTGGFNTGELFF
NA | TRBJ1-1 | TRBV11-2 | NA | TGTGCCAGCAGCAAACGTCTGCAGGGCACTGAAGCTTTCTTT | CASSKRLQGTEAFF
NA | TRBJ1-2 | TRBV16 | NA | TGTGCCAGCAGCCAATCTCGAAGCGTAGCCGTCGATACCTTC | CASSQSRSVAVDTF
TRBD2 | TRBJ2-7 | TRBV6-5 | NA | TGTGCCAGCAGAATCCTAGCGGGGGGTCTCTACGAGCAGTACTTC | CASRILAGGLYEQYF
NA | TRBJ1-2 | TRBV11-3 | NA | TGTGCCAGCAGCCGCAGGCGGGGGAACTATGGCTACACCTTC | CASSRRRGNYGYTF
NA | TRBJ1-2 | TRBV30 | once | TGTGCCTGGACAGGGTTTTATGGCTACACCTTC | CAWTGFYGYTF
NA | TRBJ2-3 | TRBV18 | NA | TGTGCCAGCTCACCACGGGTAGGACAGACCACAGATACGCAGTATTTT | CASSPRVGQTTDTQYF
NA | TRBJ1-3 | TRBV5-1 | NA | TGCGCCAGCAGCTTGGCTAACAGGGACTCTGGAAACACCATATATTTT | CASSLANRDSGNTIYF
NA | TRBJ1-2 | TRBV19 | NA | TGTGCCAGTCATGTGAGCCGGGAGCGAGGCTACACCTTC | CASHVSRERGYTF